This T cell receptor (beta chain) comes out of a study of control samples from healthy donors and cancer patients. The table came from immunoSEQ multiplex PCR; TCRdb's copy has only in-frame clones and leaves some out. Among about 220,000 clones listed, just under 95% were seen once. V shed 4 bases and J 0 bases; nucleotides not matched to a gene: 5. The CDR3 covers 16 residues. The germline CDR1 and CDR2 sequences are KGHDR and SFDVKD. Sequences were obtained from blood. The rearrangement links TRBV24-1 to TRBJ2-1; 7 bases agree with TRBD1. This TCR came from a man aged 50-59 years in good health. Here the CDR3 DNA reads TGTGCCACCAGTGACCCAGGGGGTCCCTCCTACAATGAGCAGTTCTTC. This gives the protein CATSDPGGPSYNEQFF.